The 29 T cell receptor beta chains listed next were all sequenced from one sample in a study of T-cell reconstitution after alpha-beta-depleted transplantation in children. The library targeted TCRbeta and was prepared with unique molecular identifiers. A single record per CDR3 protein comes from TCRdb applying MiXCR to the PCR reads. The repertoire includes about 91,000 distinct CDR3 sequences, more than 7% of them detected once, and 6.9% sits in the top ten. The sample consisted of PBMCs from the stem cell graft donor, taken from the stem cell graft. The receptors were gathered from a human donor who donated a stem cell graft to a child with congenital amegakaryocytic thrombocytopenia.

Many counts were recorded for this clonotype. The rearrangement links TRBV4-2 to TRBJ2-3; 7 positions match TRBD2. In germline, CDR1 is LGHNA, CDR2 YNFKEQ. J lost 4 bases, V lost 1 base, and 5 bases had no gene match. The CDR3 loop spans 15 amino acids. CDR3 sequence reads: CASSQVGREADTQYF. CDR3 DNA sequence: TGTGCCAGCAGCCAAGTAGGACGGGAGGCAGATACGCAGTATTTT.

In this sample, this clonotype turned up many times. The V and J genes are TRBV29-1 and TRBJ1-4; the D is unclear. The CDR3 totals 13 residues. The ends were cut back, 4 bases at V and 1 base at J, with 7 bases in the middle. In germline, CDR1 is SQVTM, CDR2 ANQGSEA. Here the CDR3 DNA reads TGCAGCGTTGTAGGGAAAACTAATGAAAAACTGTTTTTT. It translates to CSVVGKTNEKLFF.

Note on this clonotype: Compared with germline, one end of the junction differs, possibly owing to a read error. The chain employs TRBV18 and TRBJ2-4; perhaps TRBD1 as D (7 bases). Germline V lookup: CDR1 KGHSH, CDR2 LQKENI. The CDR3 runs to 16 residues. CDR3 loop: CASSPPEGATKNSQYF. CDR3 bases: TGTGCCAGCTCACCACCGGAGGGGGCAACCAAAAACAGTCAGTACTTC.

This clonotype was observed at least ten times. V and J are TRBV12-3 or TRBV12-4 and TRBJ2-1; weak D call: TRBD2 (6 bases). This CDR3 is 15 amino acids long. The germline V and J ends were trimmed by 1 base and 7 bases, with 14 bases remaining between them. CDR3 loop: CASSLVTVGRNEQFF. In nucleotides, the CDR3 is TGTGCCAGCAGTTTAGTAACGGTGGGGAGGAATGAGCAGTTCTTC.

As DNA, the CDR3 is TGTGCCAGCAGCTTGATGGTGGCAGATACGCAGTATTTT. Residues: CASSLMVADTQYF. This chain uses TRBV7-2 with TRBJ2-3; D remains ambiguous. The germline V gene has CDR1 SGHTA and CDR2 FQGNSA. The CDR3 extends over 13 amino acids. V lost 3 bases, J lost 4 bases, and 8 bases lay in between.

This clonotype was picked up many times. V gene TRBV7-2 combines with J gene TRBJ2-3; possible D gene TRBD2, 5 bases. This CDR3 region has 14 residues. CDR1 is SGHTA, CDR2 FQGNSA, per germline. The V and J ends lost 1 base and 1 base respectively, with 6 bases between them. The CDR3 here is CASSLERGTDTQYF. For the CDR3, the DNA is TGTGCCAGCAGCTTAGAGAGGGGCACAGATACGCAGTATTTT.

This rearrangement joins TRBV5-1 to TRBJ2-6; possibly TRBD1 for D (6 bases). Germline V lookup: CDR1 SGHRS, CDR2 YFSETQ. Trimming pared 3 bases from V and 2 bases from J, leaving 15 bases between. The CDR3 has 17 residues. The DNA for the CDR3 is TGCGCCAGCAGCTCGGGATCAAACAGGGCTGGGGCCAACGTCCTGACTTTC. Amino acid sequence: CASSSGSNRAGANVLTF. Based on the CDR3 plus reference TRBV5-1 and TRBJ2-6, the full variable domain is KAGVTQTPRYLIKTRGQQVTLSCSPISGHRSVSWYQQTPGQGLQFLFEYFSETQRNKGNFPGRFSGRQFSNSRSEMNVSTLELGDSALYLCASSSGSNRAGANVLTFGAGSRLTVL.

This clonotype was detected ten times or more. This rearrangement joins TRBV7-2 to TRBJ2-1; 8 bases fit TRBD2. This CDR3 has 13 amino acids. Germline V lookup: CDR1 SGHTA, CDR2 FQGNSA. The V and J ends lost 3 bases and 7 bases, in that order; junction bases with no gene match: 2. CDR3 amino acids: CASSFRGGNEQFF. The DNA of the CDR3 is TGTGCCAGCAGCTTCCGCGGGGGGAATGAGCAGTTCTTC.

To note about this clonotype: This could be a read error, since a much larger clone is one nucleotide away. The genes are TRBV5-5 and TRBJ2-7; D might be TRBD1 or TRBD2, each matching 6 bases. The CDR3 loop spans 14 amino acids. Trimming removed 0 bases from V and 5 bases from J, with 12 bases in between. Germline V CDR1 and CDR2: SGHKS, YYEKEE (reference sequence). The CDR3 nucleotides read TGTGCCAGCAGCTTGGATCGGGGGCTCCACGAGCAGTACGTC. It is translated as CASSLDRGLHEQYV.

This clonotype was picked up many times. The V gene is TRBV7-2, the J gene TRBJ2-7, with a possible D match to TRBD2 (5 bases). CDR1 and CDR2 (germline): SGHTA, FQGNSA. V shed 6 bases and J shed 3 bases, with 15 bases lying between them. The CDR3 contains 14 residues. CDR3 nucleotide sequence: TGTGCCAGCAGTTCCGGTCCCGGGAACTACGAGCAGTACTTC. It specifies CASSSGPGNYEQYF.

In this sample, this clonotype turned up many times. The chain recombines TRBV5-1 with TRBJ1-1; a possible D gene is TRBD1 (5 bases). The CDR3 contains 13 residues. Germline CDR1 and CDR2: SGHRS and YFSETQ. The V gene lost 3 bases and the J gene lost 5 bases, with 11 bases spanning the gap. The CDR3 coding sequence is TGCGCCAGCAGCTGGCAGGGTCGGACTGAAGCTTTCTTT. It translates to CASSWQGRTEAFF.

The table lists this clonotype with many counts. The chain joins TRBV3-1 to TRBJ2-1; possibly TRBD2 for D (6 bases). Germline lookup yields CDR1 LGHDT and CDR2 YNNKEL (reference sequence). This CDR3 spans 12 amino acids. V was trimmed by 5 bases and J by 6 bases, leaving 8 bases between them. The CDR3 region is CASSRAGNEQFF. Written as DNA, the CDR3 is TGTGCCAGCAGCAGAGCGGGCAATGAGCAGTTCTTC.

This clonotype was found many times. The genes are TRBV11-2 and TRBJ2-1; no firm D call. Looked up from germline, CDR1 is SGHAT and CDR2 is FQNNGV. V was pared by 0 bases and J by 14 bases, with 5 bases between. This CDR3 contains 10 residues. In DNA, the CDR3 is TGTGCCAGCAGCTTAGATAATAAGTTCTTC. Translating it yields CASSLDNKFF.

This clonotype showed up many times. The V and J genes are TRBV29-1 and TRBJ2-1; D gene unclear. V was pared by 4 bases and J by 1 base, with 11 bases between. Looked up from germline, CDR1 is SQVTM and CDR2 is ANQGSEA. This CDR3 region has 14 residues. CDR3 sequence (DNA): TGCAGCGTTGGAGACATCCATTCCTACAATGAGCAGTTCTTC. As protein: CSVGDIHSYNEQFF.

This clonotype was observed at least ten times. The chain has TRBV5-5 and TRBJ1-5; the D gene is possibly TRBD1 (6 bases). CDR1 is SGHKS, CDR2 YYEKEE, per germline (reference sequence). The CDR3 is 15 residues long. V dropped 6 bases and J dropped 3 bases, with 16 bases sitting between them. The CDR3 DNA reads TGTGCCAGCAAGGGGGGGAATTTGGACAATCAGCCCCAGCATTTT. It translates to CASKGGNLDNQPQHF.

This clonotype was counted at least ten times. V gene TRBV4-3 combines with J gene TRBJ1-3; unclear D gene. Trimming took off 3 bases at V and 0 bases at J, with 9 bases between the two ends. The CDR3 is made up of 15 amino acids. The V gene's germline CDR1 is LGHNA and CDR2 YSLEER. This CDR3 reads CASSHILGSGNTIYF. The DNA for the CDR3 is TGCGCCAGCAGCCATATCTTAGGCTCTGGAAACACCATATATTTT.

This clonotype appeared many times. The chain is built from TRBV6-5 and TRBJ1-2; possible D gene TRBD1, 5 bases. The CDR3 is 13 amino acids. The ends were cut back, 6 bases at V and 6 bases at J, with 14 bases in the middle. Per germline, CDR1 MNHEY and CDR2 SVGAGI. The CDR3, as DNA: TGTGCCAGCAGCCCGGGACTGTTGGATGGCTACACCTTC. Protein: CASSPGLLDGYTF.

In this sample, this clonotype turned up many times. V and J are TRBV3-1 and TRBJ2-3; 7 bases are shared with TRBD1. The CDR3 is 16 residues long. J was trimmed by 2 bases and V by 3 bases; bases with no gene match: 8. Germline V lookup: CDR1 LGHDT, CDR2 YNNKEL (reference sequence). The CDR3 DNA sequence: TGTGCCAGCAGCCAGCGCCGGGACAGAGACACAGATACGCAGTATTTT. This gives the protein CASSQRRDRDTDTQYF.

This clonotype has just a few counts. V usage is TRBV11-2 and J usage is TRBJ2-7, with 16 bases aligning to TRBD2. The V gene end was trimmed by 4 bases and the J gene end by 4 bases; junction bases not matched to a gene: 13. This CDR3 is 19 amino acids long. Germline V gene lookup returns CDR1 SGHAT and CDR2 FQNNGV. CDR3 residues: CASSSPPGLAGGRGYEQYF. CDR3 DNA: TGTGCCAGCAGCTCACCTCCGGGACTAGCGGGAGGGCGGGGATACGAGCAGTACTTC. Full variable domain (rest looked up from reference TRBV11-2 and TRBJ2-7): EAGVAQSPRYKIIEKRQSVAFWCNPISGHATLYWYQQILGQGPKLLIQFQNNGVVDDSQLPKDRFSAERLKGVDSTLKIQPAKLEDSAVYLCASSSPPGLAGGRGYEQYFGPGTRLTVT.

This clonotype was seen repeatedly, ten times or more. This chain uses TRBV7-9 with TRBJ2-2; the D gene is possibly TRBD2 (5 bases). V was shortened by 5 bases and J by 5 bases, with 9 bases between the two germline ends. CDR1 is SEHNR and CDR2 is FQNEAQ in the germline V gene (reference sequence). The CDR3 is 13 amino acids. For the CDR3, the DNA is TGTGCCAGCAGCCCATCGGGGACCGGGGAGCTGTTTTTT. This translates into CASSPSGTGELFF.

Ten or more counts support this clonotype. The V call is TRBV20-1, the J call TRBJ1-2; no clear D gene. Looked up from germline, CDR1 is DFQATT and CDR2 is SNEGSKA (reference sequence). This CDR3 is built from 13 residues. CDR3 residues: CSAQRQLNYGYTF. The CDR3 DNA follows: TGCAGCGCACAGAGGCAGCTTAACTATGGCTACACCTTC.

This clonotype appeared many times. This chain links TRBV3-1 with TRBJ2-5; TRBD2 aligns across 9 bases. With V trimmed by 0 bases and J by 1 base, 15 bases remained unmatched. Per germline, CDR1 LGHDT and CDR2 YNNKEL (reference sequence). CDR3 length: 20 residues. The CDR3 region is CASSQDRRSGRTRSQETQYF. The CDR3 bases are TGTGCCAGCAGCCAAGATAGGCGCAGCGGGAGGACGCGGAGCCAAGAGACCCAGTACTTC.

This clonotype was recorded at least ten times. The chain recombines TRBV5-1 with TRBJ2-2; TRBD1 might be the D (5 bases). Between the trimmed V and J ends, which lost 4 bases and 1 base, there was a span of 5 bases. Germline lookup yields CDR1 SGHRS and CDR2 YFSETQ. The CDR3 covers 13 residues. The CDR3 sequence is CASSRGNTGELFF. In DNA form, the CDR3 reads TGCGCCAGCAGCAGGGGGAACACCGGGGAGCTGTTTTTT.

In its sample, this clonotype was seen many times. This chain uses TRBV20-1 with TRBJ1-2; 8 bases match TRBD1. CDR3 length equals 13 residues. Germline CDR1 reads DFQATT; CDR2 reads SNEGSKA (reference sequence). Trimming at V came to 7 bases and at J to 0 bases, leaving 4 bases not matched to a gene. The CDR3 loop reads CSVKQGANYGYTF. CDR3 nucleotide sequence: TGCAGTGTTAAACAGGGGGCTAACTATGGCTACACCTTC.

The sample holds many counts of this clonotype. The rearrangement joins TRBV5-1 to TRBJ2-1; D gene ambiguous. The germline CDR1 and CDR2 sequences are SGHRS and YFSETQ. Trimming removed 6 bases from V and 1 base from J, with 11 bases in between. This CDR3 has 14 residues. The CDR3 sequence is CASKRGDSYNEQFF. The CDR3, as DNA: TGCGCCAGCAAACGAGGCGATTCCTACAATGAGCAGTTCTTC.

Worth noting for this clonotype: Just one base apart from a much larger clone, this may be a read error. This chain connects TRBV5-1 to TRBJ2-2, with 11 bases fitting TRBD2. The CDR3 loop spans 16 amino acids. V lost 4 bases and J lost 6; bases outside the gene matches: 8. Germline V lookup: CDR1 SGHRS, CDR2 YFSETQ. The CDR3 DNA reads TGCGCCAGCAGCCCTCTTAGCGGGGGGGCCCCCGGGGAGCTGTTTTTT. This gives the protein CASSPLSGGAPGELFF.

The genes are TRBV7-8 and TRBJ2-5; tentatively, D is TRBD1 or TRBD2 (5 bases each). The CDR3 totals 14 residues. The V and J ends lost 5 bases and 4 bases respectively, with 14 bases between them. The germline gives CDR1 SGHVS, CDR2 FQNEAQ. The CDR3 loop reads CASSPLGVLETQYF. The CDR3 bases are TGTGCCAGCAGCCCCCTGGGGGTCTTAGAGACCCAGTACTTC.

This clonotype was observed many times. J is TRBJ1-5 and V is TRBV7-2; the D is unclear. CDR1 SGHTA and CDR2 FQGNSA come from the germline V gene. This CDR3 has 14 residues. V was shortened by 5 bases and J by 6 bases, with 14 bases between the two germline ends. CDR3 nucleotides: TGTGCCAGCAGCCTGGACCCCAGGCGTCAGCCCCAGCATTTT. Translating it yields CASSLDPRRQPQHF.

This clonotype was counted ten times or more. J is TRBJ1-6 and V is TRBV27, with D possibly matching TRBD1 (5 bases). This CDR3 is 17 amino acids long. Trimming stripped 3 bases from V and 0 bases from J, with 12 bases between. Germline CDR1 and CDR2: MNHEY and SMNVEV (reference sequence). The CDR3 loop is CASSLEAGLSYNSPLHF. The DNA of the CDR3 is TGTGCCAGCAGTTTGGAAGCAGGGCTCTCCTATAATTCACCCCTCCACTTT.